Below are 22 T cell receptor beta chains sequenced from a single sample in a study of early T cells in non-severe SARS-CoV-2 infection. TCRdb reprocessed the 5' RACE reads with MiXCR, giving one entry per CDR3 protein. The sample comprises around 60,000 distinct CDR3 sequences, approximately 12% of which are singletons, and around 4.5% rests with the top ten. The material sequenced was whole blood. These TCRs come from an adult who was a healthcare worker with PCR-confirmed SARS-CoV-2 infection or an uninfected control (not recorded which).

This clonotype was recorded many times. V and J are TRBV29-1 and TRBJ1-1; no firm D call. This CDR3 is built from 12 residues. The V gene's germline CDR1 is SQVTM and CDR2 ANQGSEA. The V end lost 4 bases, the J end lost 10 bases, and 16 bases lay between the germline ends. CDR3 coding DNA: TGCAGCGTTGGCACTGAAGGGCTTGTAGCTTTCTTT. It yields the protein CSVGTEGLVAFF.

The V and J genes are TRBV28 and TRBJ2-3; TRBD2 matches at 9 bases. This CDR3 region has 16 residues. Trimming removed 5 bases from V and 1 base from J; junction bases left unmatched: 7. The germline V gene encodes CDR1 MDHEN and CDR2 SYDVKM. Here the CDR3 reads CASSAPGLAGTDTQYF. The CDR3 DNA sequence: TGTGCCAGCAGTGCTCCGGGACTAGCAGGCACAGATACGCAGTATTTT. Looking up the rest from reference TRBV28 and TRBJ2-3 gives the full variable domain: DVKVTQSSRYLVKRTGEKVFLECVQDMDHENMFWYRQDPGLGLRLIYFSYDVKMKEKGDIPEGYSVSREKKERFSLILESASTNQTSMYLCASSAPGLAGTDTQYFGPGTRLTVL.

This clonotype was detected many times. The chain is built from TRBV18 and TRBJ2-1; the D is unclear. Germline V lookup: CDR1 KGHSH, CDR2 LQKENI. The CDR3 loop spans 13 amino acids. The germline V and J ends were trimmed by 4 bases and 7 bases, with 11 bases remaining between them. DNA for the CDR3: TGTGCCAGCTCACTTTCCATGGAAAATGAGCAGTTCTTC. Translating gives CASSLSMENEQFF.

Ten or more counts support this clonotype. The CDR3 spells CSVEELQETQYF. The CDR3 DNA sequence: TGCAGCGTTGAAGAGCTCCAAGAGACCCAGTACTTC. V gene TRBV29-1 combines with J gene TRBJ2-5; D is unresolved. Germline CDR1 is SQVTM and CDR2 is ANQGSEA. The V end lost 0 bases, the J end lost 1 base, and 3 bases lay between the germline ends. The length of the CDR3 is 12 residues.

This sequence joins TRBV7-2 and TRBJ1-4; D perhaps matches TRBD1 (6 bases). The CDR3 runs 16 residues. Germline values: CDR1 SGHTA, CDR2 FQGNSA. Trimming left V 1 base short and J 7 bases short, with 16 bases between. The CDR3 sequence is CASSLGLGGVGEKLFF. CDR3 bases: TGTGCCAGCAGCTTAGGCCTAGGGGGGGTTGGTGAAAAACTGTTTTTT.

Written as DNA, the CDR3 is TGTGCCAGCAGCGATAGAGACAATGAGCAGTTCTTC. Residues: CASSDRDNEQFF. The rearrangement joins TRBV11-2 to TRBJ2-1; D is ambiguous. Per the germline V gene, CDR1 is SGHAT and CDR2 is FQNNGV. With 5 bases removed from V and 5 bases from J, the gap between germline ends came to 7 bases. CDR3 length: 12 amino acids.

This clonotype was detected only a few times. This chain's CDR3 is CSAERGFRGSFDYGYTF. In DNA form, the CDR3 reads TGCAGTGCCGAGAGGGGTTTCCGGGGCTCATTTGACTATGGCTACACCTTC. The chain employs TRBV20-1 and TRBJ1-2; D possibly corresponds to TRBD1 (5 bases). Between the trimmed V and J ends, which lost 6 bases and 3 bases, there was a span of 26 bases. The length of the CDR3 is 17 residues. Germline-derived CDR1 and CDR2 are DFQATT and SNEGSKA (reference sequence).

V and J are TRBV29-1 and TRBJ2-3, with TRBD2 matching over 7 bases. Germline V gene data show CDR1 as SQVTM and CDR2 as ANQGSEA. Trimming cost V 7 bases and J 6 bases; bases outside gene matches: 7. This CDR3 spans 12 amino acids. The CDR3: CSAEGGGDTQYF. CDR3 sequence (DNA): TGCAGCGCCGAGGGCGGGGGTGATACGCAGTATTTT.

This clonotype was counted ten times or more. The rearrangement uses TRBV4-1 and TRBJ1-1; TRBD1 agrees at 10 bases. The length of the CDR3 is 17 residues. The ends lost 3 bases at V and 1 base at J; junction bases unmatched: 8. Germline V gene data show CDR1 as MGHRA and CDR2 as YSYEKL. The CDR3 protein is CASSHSGQGRGNTEAFF. For the CDR3, the DNA is TGCGCCAGCAGCCACTCGGGACAGGGGCGAGGGAACACTGAAGCTTTCTTT.

This clonotype was seen more than once but under ten times. The genes are TRBV29-1 and TRBJ1-3; D gene unclear. The CDR3 runs 13 residues. Germline loops: CDR1 SQVTM, CDR2 ANQGSEA. V gave up 5 bases and J gave up 7 bases, with 15 bases separating them. The CDR3 nucleotides are TGCAGCGTTCTGGATACTGGAAGGAACACCATATATTTT. It encodes CSVLDTGRNTIYF.

This clonotype was counted ten times or more. The genes are TRBV9 and TRBJ1-2; D remains unclear. This CDR3 spans 16 amino acids. Trimming cost V 0 bases and J 8 bases, with 20 bases left between them. Germline CDR1 reads SGDLS; CDR2 reads YYNGEE. DNA of the CDR3: TGTGCCAGCAGCGTAGTACCGGGCCAGGTACTTGGGGGCTACACCTTC. Its translation: CASSVVPGQVLGGYTF.

This clonotype was seen a handful of times. The chain uses TRBV7-9 and TRBJ1-1; unclear D gene. The CDR3 runs to 11 residues. The V end lost 3 bases, the J end lost 8 bases, and 7 bases lay between the germline ends. Germline V gene data show CDR1 as SEHNR and CDR2 as FQNEAQ (reference sequence). CDR3 bases: TGTGCCAGCAGCTTCAAGAGCGAAGCTTTCTTT. Residues: CASSFKSEAFF.

This clonotype was detected only a few times. This rearrangement joins TRBV20-1 to TRBJ1-5; D is unresolved. The CDR3 has 9 residues. Trimming took off 6 bases at V and 10 bases at J, with 7 bases between the two ends. Germline V gene data show CDR1 as DFQATT and CDR2 as SNEGSKA (reference sequence). Here the CDR3 reads CSALSPQHF. CDR3 DNA: TGCAGTGCATTATCCCCCCAGCATTTT.

This clonotype came up many times. The chain is built from TRBV29-1 and TRBJ2-3, with D possibly being TRBD1 or TRBD2 (5 bases each). Germline loops: CDR1 SQVTM, CDR2 ANQGSEA. V dropped 6 bases and J dropped 0 bases, with 16 bases sitting between them. CDR3 length equals 15 residues. The CDR3 region has the DNA TGCAGCGTCGATCAATCTGGGGGAAGCACAGATACGCAGTATTTT. It is translated as CSVDQSGGSTDTQYF.

This clonotype has a handful of counts. The chain links TRBV5-1 to TRBJ2-7, with 8 positions matching TRBD1. The trim removed 4 bases at V and 2 bases at J, leaving 11 bases unmatched. This CDR3 region has 16 residues. Germline loops: CDR1 SGHRS, CDR2 YFSETQ. CDR3 residues: CASSTFPGQATYEQYF. CDR3 nucleotides: TGCGCCAGCAGCACATTTCCGGGACAGGCGACCTACGAGCAGTACTTC. The whole variable domain, filled in from reference TRBV5-1 and TRBJ2-7, reads KAGVTQTPRYLIKTRGQQVTLSCSPISGHRSVSWYQQTPGQGLQFLFEYFSETQRNKGNFPGRFSGRQFSNSRSEMNVSTLELGDSALYLCASSTFPGQATYEQYFGPGTRLTVT.

V gene TRBV28 combines with J gene TRBJ2-7; the D gene is possibly TRBD1 (5 bases). Trimming cost V 7 bases and J 0 bases, with 22 bases left between them. CDR1 is MDHEN and CDR2 is SYDVKM in the germline V gene. The CDR3 runs to 17 residues. The CDR3 protein is CASNELGAFESSYEQYF. As DNA, the CDR3 is TGTGCCAGCAACGAGCTAGGGGCGTTCGAAAGCTCCTACGAGCAGTACTTC. Based on the CDR3 plus reference TRBV28 and TRBJ2-7, the full variable domain is DVKVTQSSRYLVKRTGEKVFLECVQDMDHENMFWYRQDPGLGLRLIYFSYDVKMKEKGDIPEGYSVSREKKERFSLILESASTNQTSMYLCASNELGAFESSYEQYFGPGTRLTVT.

This sequence joins TRBV29-1 and TRBJ2-5, with 7 bases lining up with TRBD2. Trimming removed 5 bases from V and 5 bases from J; junction bases left unmatched: 2. CDR1 is SQVTM, CDR2 ANQGSEA, per germline. The CDR3 is made up of 11 amino acids. CDR3 DNA sequence: TGCAGCGTTAAAGCGGGGGAGACCCAGTACTTC. Residues: CSVKAGETQYF.

The V gene is TRBV6-4, the J gene TRBJ1-5; D is unclear. CDR1 MRHNA and CDR2 SNTAGT come from the germline V gene. The CDR3 is 14 amino acids. V shed 2 bases and J shed 4 bases, with 9 bases lying between them. Written as DNA, the CDR3 is TGTGCCAGCAGTGACGGACCGGCTAATCAGCCCCAGCATTTT. Translated: CASSDGPANQPQHF.

The chain couples TRBV10-3 to TRBJ2-6; D is perhaps TRBD1 or TRBD2 (5 bases each). Trimming cost V 4 bases and J 1 base, with 14 bases left between them. CDR3 length equals 17 residues. Per germline, CDR1 ENHRY and CDR2 SYGVKD. The CDR3 here is CAISARLWGSGANVLTF. CDR3 nucleotide sequence: TGTGCCATCAGTGCACGTCTTTGGGGGTCTGGGGCCAACGTCCTGACTTTC.

The chain joins TRBV20-1 to TRBJ1-1; D remains ambiguous. The CDR3 has 13 amino acids. The germline CDR1 and CDR2 sequences are DFQATT and SNEGSKA (reference sequence). The V end was cut by 6 bases, the J end by 5 bases, with 16 bases between. CDR3 region: CSAYQRGGTEAFF. CDR3 in DNA: TGCAGTGCCTATCAGCGGGGAGGGACTGAAGCTTTCTTT.

This clonotype appeared many times. This chain links TRBV20-1 with TRBJ2-1; D uncertain. The V end lost 7 bases, the J end lost 5 bases, and 15 bases lay between the germline ends. CDR1 DFQATT and CDR2 SNEGSKA come from the germline V gene (reference sequence). The CDR3 totals 13 residues. Written as DNA, the CDR3 is TGCAGTGTAGGAGAGGACCAAGACAATGAGCAGTTCTTC. It is translated as CSVGEDQDNEQFF.

A few counts support this clonotype. The gene calls are TRBV3-1 and TRBJ1-2; D unclear. There are 14 residues in the CDR3. The germline V and J ends were trimmed by 2 bases and 7 bases, with 14 bases remaining between them. Germline V gene data show CDR1 as LGHDT and CDR2 as YNNKEL (reference sequence). CDR3 in amino acids: CASSQSADAGGYTF. CDR3 DNA sequence: TGTGCCAGCAGCCAATCGGCAGACGCTGGTGGCTACACCTTC.